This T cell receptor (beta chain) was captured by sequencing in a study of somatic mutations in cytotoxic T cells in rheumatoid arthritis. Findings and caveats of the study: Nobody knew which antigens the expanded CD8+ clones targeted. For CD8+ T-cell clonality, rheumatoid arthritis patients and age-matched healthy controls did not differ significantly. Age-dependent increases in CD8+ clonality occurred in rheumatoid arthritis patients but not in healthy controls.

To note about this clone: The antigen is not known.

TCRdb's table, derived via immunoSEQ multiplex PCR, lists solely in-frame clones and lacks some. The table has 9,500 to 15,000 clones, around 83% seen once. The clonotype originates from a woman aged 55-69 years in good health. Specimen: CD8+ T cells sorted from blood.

The CDR3 region has the DNA TGTGCCAGCGGACAGGGCCTCAATCAGCCCCAGCATTTT. Translation: CASGQGLNQPQHF. The V gene is TRBV13, the J gene TRBJ1-5, with 8 bases identical to TRBD1. The V segment lost 8 bases and the J segment 3 bases; nucleotides outside the gene matches: 3. This CDR3 has 13 residues. The germline CDR1 and CDR2 sequences are PRHDT and FYEKMQ (reference sequence). The full variable domain, completed using reference TRBV13 and TRBJ1-5, is AAGVIQSPRHLIKEKRETATLKCYPIPRHDTVYWYQQGPGQDPQFLISFYEKMQSDKGSIPDRFSAQQFSDYHSELNMSSLELGDSALYFCASGQGLNQPQHFGDGTRLSIL.